The 7 T cell receptor beta chains below come from one sample, sequenced in a study of blood T cell repertoires in COVID-19. The table came from immunoSEQ multiplex PCR; TCRdb's copy has only in-frame clones and leaves some out. Altogether more than 90,000 clones are present, less than 85% being singletons, with the ten largest covering around 1.9%. The sequencing input was peripheral blood. All receptors come from a woman between 70 and 85 years old with active or convalescent COVID-19.

The chain links TRBV4-3 to TRBJ1-2, with 9 bases matching TRBD1. Per germline, CDR1 LGHNA and CDR2 YSLEER. Trimming at V came to 0 bases and at J to 8 bases, leaving 4 bases not matched to a gene. CDR3 length: 14 residues. The CDR3 sequence: CASSQDTGGWGYTF. Here the CDR3 DNA reads TGCGCCAGCAGCCAAGACACAGGGGGCTGGGGCTACACCTTC.

The rearrangement joins TRBV24-1 to TRBJ2-1, with D tentatively TRBD2 (7 bases). There are 13 residues in the CDR3. Germline lookup yields CDR1 KGHDR and CDR2 SFDVKD. The V end was cut by 5 bases, the J end by 9 bases, with 13 bases between. CDR3 in amino acids: CATSAPGGTEQFF. Here the CDR3 DNA reads TGTGCCACCAGTGCCCCGGGGGGCACTGAGCAGTTCTTC.

The CDR3 loop is CASSDGQGRVAFF. CDR3 in DNA: TGTGCCAGCAGTGACGGACAGGGGCGGGTGGCTTTCTTT. This chain links TRBV6-6 with TRBJ1-1; TRBD1 aligns across 9 bases. After removal of 5 bases from V and 11 bases from J, the junction contained 9 bases not matched to a gene. The CDR3 consists of 13 residues. Germline V gene sequence: CDR1 MNHNY, CDR2 SVGAGI (reference sequence).

This clone occurred a few times. This sequence joins TRBV19 and TRBJ1-5; a possible D gene is TRBD1 (6 bases). The CDR3 loop spans 17 amino acids. Germline CDR1 LNHDA, CDR2 SQIVND (reference sequence). V was clipped by 7 bases and J by 5 bases, with 24 bases between them. The CDR3 nucleotides read TGTGCCAGTAACCCCATGGGGGGGCTCAGGGTCTATCAGCCCCAGCATTTT. Translated: CASNPMGGLRVYQPQHF.

The J gene is TRBJ2-2, the V gene TRBV30; 8 bases match TRBD1. Trimming at V came to 5 bases and at J to 7 bases, leaving 3 bases not matched to a gene. The CDR3 covers 12 residues. The V gene's germline CDR1 is GTSNPN and CDR2 SVGIG (reference sequence). The CDR3 DNA sequence: TGTGCCTGGGACAGGGGTCACGGGGAGCTGTTTTTT. Translating it yields CAWDRGHGELFF. The entire variable domain, with the rest obtained from reference TRBV30 and TRBJ2-2, is as follows: SQTIHQWPATLVQPVGSPLSLECTVEGTSNPNLYWYRQAAGRGLQLLFYSVGIGQISSEVPQNLSASRPQDRQFILSSKKLLLSDSGFYLCAWDRGHGELFFGEGSRLTVL.

J is TRBJ1-1 and V is TRBV29-1; 8 bases agree with TRBD1. The CDR3 consists of 13 residues. Germline assignment: CDR1 SQVTM and CDR2 ANQGSEA. Trimming cost V 5 bases and J 5 bases; bases outside gene matches: 7. CDR3 loop: CSVLGQASTEAFF. In DNA form, the CDR3 reads TGCAGCGTTCTGGGACAGGCCTCGACTGAAGCTTTCTTT. Looking up the rest from reference TRBV29-1 and TRBJ1-1 gives the full variable domain: SAVISQKPSRDICQRGTSLTIQCQVDSQVTMMFWYRQQPGQSLTLIATANQGSEATYESGFVIDKFPISRPNLTFSTLTVSNMSPEDSSIYLCSVLGQASTEAFFGQGTRLTVV.

This rearrangement joins TRBV6-5 to TRBJ1-6; D remains unclear. This CDR3 spans 11 amino acids. V dropped 2 bases and J dropped 14 bases, with 7 bases sitting between them. CDR1 and CDR2 from the germline V gene are MNHEY and SVGAGI. CDR3 nucleotide sequence: TGTGCCAGCAGTTACGGTCAGACCCTCCACTTT. It yields the protein CASSYGQTLHF.